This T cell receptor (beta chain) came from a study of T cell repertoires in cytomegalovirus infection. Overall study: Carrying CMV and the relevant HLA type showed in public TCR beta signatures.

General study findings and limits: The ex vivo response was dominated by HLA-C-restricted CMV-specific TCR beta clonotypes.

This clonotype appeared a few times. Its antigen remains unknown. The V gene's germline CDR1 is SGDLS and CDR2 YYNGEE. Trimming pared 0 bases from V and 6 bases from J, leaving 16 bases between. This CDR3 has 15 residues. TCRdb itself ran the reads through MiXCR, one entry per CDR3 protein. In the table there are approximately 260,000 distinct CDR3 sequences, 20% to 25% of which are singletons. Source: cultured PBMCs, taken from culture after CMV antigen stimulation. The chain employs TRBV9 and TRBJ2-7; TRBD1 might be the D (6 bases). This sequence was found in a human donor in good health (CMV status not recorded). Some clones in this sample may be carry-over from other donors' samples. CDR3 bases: TGTGCCAGCAGCGTAGAACAGGGTCGGCCCTGCGAGCAGTACGTC. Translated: CASSVEQGRPCEQYV.